This TCR beta chain was sequenced during a study of T cell responses to AZD1222 COVID-19 vaccine. The study's findings and limits: Spike-specific TCR breadth and depth were elevated following two AZD1222 doses. Among those given AZD1222, only five to seven were seropositive at baseline.

The assay was immunoSEQ multiplex PCR, and TCRdb's table has in-frame clones only and misses some. The sample contains more than 70,000 clones, about 85% of which appear only once. A remark on this clone: Antigen specificity is unknown.

Trimming took 3 bases from V and 0 from J; bases not matched to a gene: 2. The CDR3 covers 15 residues. The germline V gene has CDR1 LNHDA and CDR2 SQIVND (reference sequence). Material: peripheral blood, obtained on day 0 of AZD1222 vaccination. This chain joins TRBV19 and TRBJ2-7, with 10 bases identical to TRBD2. The origin of this receptor is an adult in good health. Here the CDR3 reads CASSIRTSGSYEQYF. In DNA, the CDR3 is TGTGCCAGTAGTATCCGGACTAGCGGCTCCTACGAGCAGTACTTC.